This entry describes one TCR beta chain. Antigen unknown. The junction shows a germline mismatch at one end, possibly a read error. Researchers generated TCR beta cDNA from approximately 500 ng of total RNA, relying on a constant-region primer. Modified slightly, ARM-PCR produced TCR beta libraries over three nested multiplex PCR rounds. The opening two PCR rounds, around 11 cycles each, paired TRBV1-TRBV30 forward primers with a C-beta reverse primer. TCRdb re-analysed the multiplex PCR reads in MiXCR, keeping a single row per CDR3 protein. This table holds more than 100,000 distinct CDR3 sequences, around 70% found once. Unsorted bulk tissue, roughly 20-32 mg of it, served as the source for co-extraction of RNA and DNA. All patients had surgically resected primary liver carcinoma. This entry comes from a study of tumor-infiltrating lymphocytes in primary liver carcinoma. CDR1 and CDR2 (germline): MNHEY, SVGAGI. The CDR3 covers 14 residues.

Study conclusions and caveats: For tumor-adjacent and tumor-blood pairs, overlap was less than that seen for tumor region pairs.

The TCR was taken from a woman aged 55-70 years with primary liver carcinoma and hepatitis B virus infection. Sequencing input: tumor-adjacent normal liver tissue. The J gene is TRBJ2-7, the V gene TRBV6-5, with 10 nucleotides matching TRBD1. The CDR3 DNA reads TGTGCTAGCAGTTACGCGACAGGGGGCCACGAGCAGTACTTC. Its translation is CASSYATGGHEQYF.